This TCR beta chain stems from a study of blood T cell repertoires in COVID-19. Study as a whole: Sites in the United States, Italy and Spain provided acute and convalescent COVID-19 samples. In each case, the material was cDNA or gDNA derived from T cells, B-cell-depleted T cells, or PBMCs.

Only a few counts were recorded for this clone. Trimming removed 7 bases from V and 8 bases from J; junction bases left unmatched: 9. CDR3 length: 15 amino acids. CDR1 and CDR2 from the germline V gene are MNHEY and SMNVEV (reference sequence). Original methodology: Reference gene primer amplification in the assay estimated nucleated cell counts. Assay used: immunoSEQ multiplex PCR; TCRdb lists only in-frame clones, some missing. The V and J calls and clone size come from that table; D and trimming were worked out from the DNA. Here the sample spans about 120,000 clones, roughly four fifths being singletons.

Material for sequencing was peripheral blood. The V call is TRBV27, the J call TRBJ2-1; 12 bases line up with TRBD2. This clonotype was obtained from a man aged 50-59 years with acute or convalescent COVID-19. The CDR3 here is CASKDGTSGSYEQFF. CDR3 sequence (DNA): TGTGCCAGCAAGGACGGGACTAGCGGGTCGTATGAGCAGTTCTTC.